This T cell receptor (beta chain) was documented in a study of molecular identifiers for immune sequencing clone quantification. TCRdb independently ran MiXCR on the PCR reads; one entry per CDR3 protein. This table has about 640,000 distinct CDR3 sequences, 20% appearing once. Germline V gene data show CDR1 as GTSNPN and CDR2 as SVGIG (reference sequence). Deletions cut 3 bases from V and 3 bases from J, with 11 bases between. The CDR3 contains 14 residues. This clonotype was seen many times. Antigen unknown. Study conclusions and caveats: For effector cells, clones above 20 RNA copies held over 98% of molecules; for naive cells, under 1%. Researchers reportedly could pick up spiked Jurkat TCR RNA from one cell mixed into approximately 1 million naive cells.

The sequence came from a human donor in good health. Some libraries in this study had Jurkat cell RNA spiked in. Material: naive CD8+ T cells from blood, with Jurkat cell RNA spiked in. The subset is: FACS-sorted CD8+CD4-CCR7+CD45RA+ naive T cells. The chain is built from TRBV30 and TRBJ2-2; D remains ambiguous. CDR3 loop: CAWSPLPHTGELFF. CDR3 coding DNA: TGTGCCTGGAGCCCGCTACCTCACACCGGGGAGCTGTTTTTT.